The clone carrying this TCR beta chain has a single count. What it recognizes is unknown. TCRdb keeps only in-frame clones here, not all; method: immunoSEQ multiplex PCR. Among 3,000 to 4,000 clones listed, 69% were seen once. Germline values: CDR1 LGHNA, CDR2 YSLEER. The V end lost 0 bases, the J end lost 12 bases, and 14 bases lay between the germline ends. This CDR3 is 13 amino acids long. Cells were frozen in aliquots of around 500,000, and one aliquot per fraction was sequenced. The data were obtained in a study of coeliac disease. Study-level findings and limits: Control samples showed higher TRB and TRG clonality than intraepithelial and lamina propria samples in active celiac disease.

The chain is built from TRBV4-3 and TRBJ1-1; tentative D call: TRBD1 (5 bases). This sequence was found in a man aged 25 to 40 with celiac disease. Sequencing was performed on intraepithelial lymphocytes from the gut. The CDR3, as DNA: TGCGCCAGCAGCCAAGAGTCAAGGGGCGTCCCTTTCTTT. Translation gives CASSQESRGVPFF.